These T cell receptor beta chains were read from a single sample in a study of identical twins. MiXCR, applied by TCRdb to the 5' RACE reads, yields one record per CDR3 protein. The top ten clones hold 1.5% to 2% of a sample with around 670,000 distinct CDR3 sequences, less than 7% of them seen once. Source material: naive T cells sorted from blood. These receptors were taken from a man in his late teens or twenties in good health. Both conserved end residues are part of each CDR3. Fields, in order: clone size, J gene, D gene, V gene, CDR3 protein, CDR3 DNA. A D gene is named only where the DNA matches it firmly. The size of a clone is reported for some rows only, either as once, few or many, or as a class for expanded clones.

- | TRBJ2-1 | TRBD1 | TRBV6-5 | CASSSPTGYSMEQFF | TGTGCCAGCAGTTCCCCGACAGGGTATTCAATGGAGCAGTTCTTC
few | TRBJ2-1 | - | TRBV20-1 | CSARDKVAGQLYNEQFF | TGCAGTGCTAGAGATAAGGTTGCCGGACAGCTCTACAATGAGCAGTTCTTC
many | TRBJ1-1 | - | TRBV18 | CASSQSRDSLTEAFF | TGTGCCAGCTCTCAAAGCCGGGACTCCCTCACTGAAGCTTTCTTT
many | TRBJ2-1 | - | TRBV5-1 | CASSVLLLAATNNEQFF | TGCGCCAGCAGCGTACTCTTACTAGCCGCTACTAACAATGAGCAGTTCTTC
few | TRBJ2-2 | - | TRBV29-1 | CSVAGIANTGELFF | TGCAGCGTTGCGGGAATAGCGAACACCGGGGAGCTGTTTTTT
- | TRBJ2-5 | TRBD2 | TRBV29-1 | CSVRNWGLADQETQYF | TGCAGCGTTAGGAACTGGGGACTAGCGGACCAAGAGACCCAGTACTTC
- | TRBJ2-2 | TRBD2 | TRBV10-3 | CATTPTTSGLSNTGELFF | TGTGCCACCACCCCGACAACTAGCGGGCTATCGAACACCGGGGAGCTGTTTTTT
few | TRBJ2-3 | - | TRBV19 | CASQVRGTDTQYF | TGTGCCAGCCAGGTCAGAGGAACAGATACGCAGTATTTT
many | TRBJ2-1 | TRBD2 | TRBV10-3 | CAISAGGLYNEQFF | TGTGCCATCAGTGCGGGAGGACTTTACAATGAGCAGTTCTTC
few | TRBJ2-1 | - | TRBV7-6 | CASSSSPPPNNEQFF | TGTGCCAGCAGCAGTAGTCCCCCTCCGAACAATGAGCAGTTCTTC